The clone carrying this T cell receptor (beta chain) was observed a few times. Antigen specificity is unknown. These data come from a study of T-cell reconstitution after alpha-beta-depleted transplantation in children. Regarding the study as a whole: Reportedly, alpha-beta T cells present about two months post-transplant originated from several hundred expanded clones of graft origin. Diversity of TCRbeta at day 60 was high in some patients, arising from surviving recipient T cells and thymic progenitors. T-cell counts and diversity at one year post-transplant came mainly from newly produced T cells.

Preparation of the TCRbeta library involved a method that used unique molecular identifiers. One entry per CDR3 protein results from TCRdb running MiXCR on the PCR reads. The top ten clones hold 2% to 2.5% of a sample with about 640,000 distinct CDR3 sequences, over 10% of them seen once. CDR1 is DFQATT and CDR2 is SNEGSKA in the germline V gene (reference sequence). The CDR3 contains 16 residues. The J segment lost 8 bases and the V segment lost 0 bases, leaving 14 bases of the junction unmatched. Sequencing used PBMCs, mostly from graft donor cells, obtained 360 days after TCRalphabeta/CD19-depleted stem cell transplant. The TCR originated in a male patient between 5 and 17 years old who had a stem cell transplant for acute myeloid leukemia, so the T cells may come from the graft donor. The chain uses TRBV20-1 and TRBJ2-3; TRBD2 agrees at 7 bases. The chain's CDR3 is CSARDVGKTSVGTQYF. The CDR3 nucleotides read TGCAGTGCTAGAGATGTCGGAAAAACTAGCGTTGGTACGCAGTATTTT.